A selection of T cell receptor beta chains follows, all from one sample in a study of T cell repertoires in cytomegalovirus infection. TCRdb used MiXCR to reprocess the reads, holding one entry per CDR3 protein. The sample includes 55,000 to 85,000 distinct CDR3 sequences, 3.5% to 4% of them seen just once. The sequencing sample was made of PBMCs. The receptors were sampled from a human donor in good health (CMV status not recorded). Some clones in this sample may be carry-over from other donors' samples. Both conserved end residues are part of each CDR3. D genes are given only for firm matches. Only part of the rows carry a size: once, few, many, or a class if the clone is expanded.

TRBV12-3/TRBV12-4	TRBD2	many	TRBJ2-7	CASSLGGLAGGPYEQYF	TGTGCCAGCAGTTTGGGGGGACTAGCGGGGGGACCCTACGAGCAGTACTTC
TRBV7-2	TRBD1	many	TRBJ1-1	CASSFRTGAEAFF	TGTGCCAGCAGCTTCCGGACAGGGGCTGAAGCTTTCTTT
TRBV20-1	TRBD1	many	TRBJ1-2	CSATDRELGWGYTF	TGCAGTGCTACTGACAGGGAGTTGGGTTGGGGCTACACCTTC
TRBV3-1	TRBD2	many	TRBJ2-1	CASTQECGGRGRMVEFF	TGTGCCAGCACCCAGGAGTGTGGCGGGAGAGGAAGAATGGTTGAGTTCTTC
TRBV20-1	TRBD1	many	TRBJ2-7	CSAREMGDRPYEQYF	TGCAGTGCTAGAGAGATGGGGGACAGACCCTACGAGCAGTACTTC
TRBV7-8	TRBD2	many	TRBJ2-1	CASSSRGGNEQFF	TGTGCCAGCAGCTCGCGGGGGGGCAATGAGCAGTTCTTC
TRBV20-1	-	-	TRBJ1-1	CSAGTLLF	TGCAGTGCAGGGACACTTCTCTTT
TRBV28	-	many	TRBJ1-6	CASSRGPLNSPLHF	TGTGCCAGCAGTCGGGGACCCCTTAATTCACCCCTCCACTTT
TRBV6-2/TRBV6-3	-	few	TRBJ2-5	CAVGGPRQETQYF	TGTGCCGTAGGAGGGCCCCGGCAAGAGACCCAGTACTTC
TRBV28	-	many	TRBJ2-7	CASSLSRVSYEQYF	TGTGCCAGCAGTTTATCACGGGTTAGCTACGAGCAGTACTTC
TRBV7-2	TRBD2	many	TRBJ2-5	CASSLTTGGRETQYF	TGTGCCAGCAGCTTAACGACCGGGGGGAGAGAGACCCAGTACTTC
TRBV6-5	TRBD1	many	TRBJ2-7	CASSATWDRTYEQYF	TGTGCCAGCAGTGCCACCTGGGACAGGACCTACGAGCAGTACTTC
TRBV19	-	-	TRBJ1-5	CASSIPPGRGNQPQHF	TGTGCCAGTAGTATCCCCCCGGGGCGCGGCAATCAGCCCCAGCATTTT
TRBV7-2	-	many	TRBJ1-5	CASSFRVNQPQHF	TGTGCCAGCAGCTTTCGAGTCAATCAGCCCCAGCATTTT
TRBV6-6	-	many	TRBJ2-1	CASSYGPPDLRNEQFF	TGTGCCAGCAGTTACGGTCCCCCAGATTTAAGAAATGAGCAGTTCTTC
TRBV7-2	-	many	TRBJ1-2	CASSLVQNYGYTF	TGTGCCAGCAGCTTAGTACAGAACTATGGCTACACCTTC
TRBV25-1	-	many	TRBJ1-1	CASKEAVWTEAFF	TGTGCCAGCAAAGAGGCGGTGTGGACTGAAGCTTTCTTT
TRBV7-6	TRBD2	many	TRBJ2-5	CASSGTSGVGETQYF	TGTGCCAGCAGCGGGACTAGCGGGGTAGGGGAGACCCAGTACTTC
TRBV7-4	-	many	TRBJ2-5	CASSLRETAETQYF	TGTGCCAGCAGCCTTCGGGAGACTGCAGAGACCCAGTACTTC
TRBV27	TRBD2	many	TRBJ2-1	CASKASGRVDEQFF	TGTGCCAGCAAGGCTAGCGGGAGAGTGGATGAGCAGTTCTTC
TRBV20-1	-	many	TRBJ1-5	CSAARDFYQPQHF	TGCAGTGCTGCCCGGGACTTTTATCAGCCCCAGCATTTT
TRBV28	-	many	TRBJ1-2	CASSAGAYGYTF	TGTGCCAGCAGCGCCGGGGCCTATGGCTACACCTTC
TRBV7-6	TRBD1	-	TRBJ2-7	CASSLRTGDYEQYF	TGTGCCAGCAGCTTAAGGACAGGGGATTACGAGCAGTACTTC
TRBV28	-	-	TRBJ1-2	CASNWGSYGYTF	TGTGCCAGCAACTGGGGGTCCTATGGCTACACCTTC
TRBV7-6	-	-	TRBJ1-2	CASSPSKGGLGGYTF	TGTGCCAGCAGCCCCTCCAAGGGGGGACTAGGTGGCTACACCTTC
TRBV11-3	-	few	TRBJ2-4	CASSLDSLAGQLAKNIQYF	TGTGCCAGCAGCTTAGATTCTTTGGCGGGACAGCTAGCCAAAAACATTCAGTACTTC
TRBV20-1	TRBD1	many	TRBJ1-2	CSARAGPGQGAGGYGYTF	TGCAGTGCTAGAGCCGGCCCGGGACAGGGGGCAGGAGGCTATGGCTACACCTTC
TRBV12-3/TRBV12-4	TRBD2	many	TRBJ2-1	CASSLGLAGGSGRQFF	TGTGCCAGCAGTTTGGGACTAGCGGGGGGCTCGGGTCGGCAGTTCTTC
TRBV7-2	TRBD2	many	TRBJ2-7	CASSTTREAYEQYF	TGTGCCAGCAGCACAACTCGGGAGGCCTACGAGCAGTACTTC
TRBV7-2	TRBD2	many	TRBJ2-1	CASSFGLAGGQDEQFF	TGTGCCAGCAGCTTCGGACTAGCGGGAGGTCAGGATGAGCAGTTCTTC
TRBV7-2	-	many	TRBJ1-1	CASSTIRGTEAFF	TGTGCCAGCAGCACAATTAGGGGGACTGAAGCTTTCTTT
TRBV7-2	-	many	TRBJ1-6	CASSLDRGNSPLHF	TGTGCCAGCAGCTTAGATCGGGGGAATTCACCCCTCCACTTT
TRBV20-1	-	many	TRBJ2-3	CSASLVEADTQYF	TGCAGTGCTAGTTTGGTGGAGGCAGATACGCAGTATTTT
TRBV7-2	TRBD2	many	TRBJ2-1	CASSLAPGRSTVGEQFF	TGTGCCAGCAGCTTAGCGCCCGGGAGGTCCACAGTTGGTGAGCAGTTCTTC
TRBV7-8	-	many	TRBJ2-7	CASSEGHEQYF	TGTGCCAGCTCGGAGGGCCACGAGCAGTACTTC
TRBV24-1	TRBD2	many	TRBJ2-1	CATSAGGTYNEQFF	TGTGCCACCAGTGCGGGGGGAACATACAATGAGCAGTTCTTC